This T cell receptor beta chain was sequenced in a study of vaccination effects on CD4 cells after COVID-19 (dated by TCRdb to between 2021 and 2023). At the level of the whole study: Post-vaccine samples across the study were collected a median of 72 days after the second dose, with a range of 14 to 241. Cultures from other donors in the study were sequenced with the Oncomine TCR Beta short-read assay on an Illumina iSeq 100. Altogether, over 9 COVID-19 convalescent patients and a few SARS-CoV-2-naive healthy vaccine recipients made up the full study. The study compared SARS-CoV-2 spike-specific CD4+ TCR repertoires before and after mRNA vaccination in COVID-19 convalescent patients and infection-naive vaccine recipients.

Library creation used the immunoSEQ multiplex PCR assay. TCR beta CDR3 sequencing was performed on DNA from the cultured, isolated CD4+ T cells. As for the authors' bioinformatics: The analysis removed non-productive TCR sequences, trimmed reads to the CDR3 region, and retained only CDR3s that were 7 or more amino acids long. Antigen-specific clonotypes were identified with the MANAFEST web app by comparing expansion in peptide wells against reference cultures. To count as positive, a clone had to show expansion at FDR<0.05 compared with the reference and with all other wells, an odds ratio above 5, and a frequency above 0.1% in two replicate wells. A clonotype was called cross-reactive if it was significantly expanded both in SARS-CoV-2 spike wells and in at least one common cold coronavirus spike condition. CDR3 similarity was assessed by Levenshtein distance using the stringdist R package, and unrooted trees were constructed with ape in R 3.6.1. TCRdb mirrors the immuneACCESS table, restricted to in-frame sequences. Some clones are absent from its copies; in checked studies, under half trace to an unresolved V gene, and the reason for the others is unknown. For V, J and clone size, that table is used; D and trimming come from the DNA. This sample comprises about 35,000 clones, roughly 86% of them detected only once. The ten largest clones capture approximately 1.5% of the sample.

The study at large found these results: Both infection-induced and vaccine-induced clones contracted markedly at late post-vaccination timepoints, which is consistent with waning T cell responses. Only a small number of convalescent patients were included, and no early post-infection timepoints were available, which limited the study. In healthy vaccine recipients, vaccine-induced clones were almost all SARS-CoV-2 mono-reactive, with only 1 of 255 cross-reactive with common cold coronaviruses.

This clone has a single count. This clone's antigen is unknown. Base quality data are lacking; no much larger clone is found one base away. The ViraFEST assay stimulated PBMC with viral peptide pools and then used TCR sequencing to identify antigen-specific CD4+ T cell clonotypes by expansion. After more than 9 days of culture, CD4+ T cells were isolated with the EasySep CD4+ T cell isolation kit. Participants received two doses of either the BNT162b2 or the mRNA-1273 mRNA SARS-CoV-2 vaccine. Healthy vaccine recipients had no prior SARS-CoV-2 infection, confirmed by negative nucleocapsid antibodies before and after vaccination. Each well held 1.5 million to 2 million PBMC cultured in IMDM containing about 5.5% human AB serum, around 9.3 IU/ml IL-2 and gentamicin, along with 8 to 10 ug/ml peptides. On days 3 and 7, half of the culture medium was replaced with fresh IL-2-containing medium. Unless noted otherwise, every peptide stimulation condition was cultured in triplicate wells. Using Ficoll-Paque Plus gradient centrifugation, PBMC were separated from whole blood and then either used fresh or cryopreserved at -140C. The spike proteins of SARS-CoV-2 and of the common cold coronaviruses HCoV-NL63, HCoV-OC43 and HCoV-229E were spanned by overlapping peptide pools. The QIAamp micro DNA kit was used to extract genomic DNA from the cultured CD4+ T cells.

From the germline V gene, CDR1 is SGHVS and CDR2 is FQNEAQ. A distance of 10 bases separates the germline ends of V and J, which lose 1 base and 4 bases respectively. CDR3 length: 14 amino acids, cysteine to phenylalanine. Kept here is only the CDR3 DNA, which spans 42 bases and is read in frame from base 1. The input for sequencing was CD4+ T cells from PBMCs cultured with HCoV-NL63 spike peptides, taken after COVID-19 vaccination. Explained via the paper, the cell subset or site label denotes: HCoV-NL63 spike overlapping peptide pool stimulation. This sequence was found in a human donor who received a COVID-19 vaccine. Some clones in this sample may be carry-over from other donors' samples. The rearranged chain carries TRBV7-8 and TRBJ1-1; tentative D gene TRBD1, with 5 bases matching. The CDR3 amino acid sequence is: CASSLGGARTEAFF. The nucleotides read TGTGCCAGCAGCTTAGGAGGGGCTCGCACTGAAGCTTTCTTT. Full variable domain (CDR3 extended with the reference TRBV7-8 and TRBJ1-1 proteins): GAGVSQSPRYKVAKRGQDVALRCDPISGHVSLFWYQQALGQGPEFLTYFQNEAQLDKSGLPSDRFFAERPEGSVSTLKIQRTQQEDSAVYLCASSLGGARTEAFFGQGTRLTVV.